A single sample is the source of the 18 T cell receptor beta chains below, sequenced in a study of T-cell memory formation after mild COVID-19. TCRdb reprocessed the 5' RACE reads with MiXCR, giving one entry per CDR3 protein. This sample has approximately 16,000 distinct CDR3 sequences; roughly 21% occur once, and the top ten carry 55% to 70%. The specimen sequenced was PBMCs or a T cell subset sorted from them (not recorded which). The receptors were sampled from a young man who had mild COVID-19 (a few samples of this study predate the infection). Cell type and time point are not known.

This CDR3 is CSARALKGHYQETQYF. As DNA, the CDR3 is TGCAGTGCTAGAGCCCTTAAGGGGCATTACCAAGAGACCCAGTACTTC. The chain uses TRBV20-1 and TRBJ2-5, with a weak D call TRBD1 (5 bases). The CDR3 length is 16 residues. Trimming removed 1 base from V and 0 bases from J, with 15 bases in between. The germline CDR1 and CDR2 sequences are DFQATT and SNEGSKA (reference sequence).

This clonotype was picked up many times. The J gene is TRBJ1-1, the V gene TRBV6-2 or TRBV6-3; D is unclear. Trimming left V 5 bases short and J 1 base short, with 11 bases between. This CDR3 is built from 14 residues. Looked up from germline, CDR1 is MNHEY and CDR2 is SVGEGT. CDR3 DNA sequence: TGTGCCAGCAGTACCAGCCCGGGGAACACTGAAGCTTTCTTT. Translating gives CASSTSPGNTEAFF.

This clonotype was detected many times. This chain connects TRBV27 to TRBJ2-2; either TRBD1 or TRBD2 may fit D (6 bases each). The CDR3 sequence is 14 residues long. Germline V gene lookup returns CDR1 MNHEY and CDR2 SMNVEV (reference sequence). Trimming stripped 3 bases from V and 7 bases from J, with 12 bases between. CDR3 in DNA: TGTGCCAGCAGTTTGACGGGGGCCGGCGGGGAGCTGTTTTTT. Protein product: CASSLTGAGGELFF.

The rearrangement links TRBV5-1 to TRBJ2-5; D is uncertain. The CDR3 spans 10 residues. Germline CDR1 reads SGHRS; CDR2 reads YFSETQ. Trimming pared 0 bases from V and 6 bases from J, leaving 0 bases between. CDR3 loop: CASSLETQYF. The CDR3, as DNA: TGCGCCAGCAGCTTGGAGACCCAGTACTTC.

This clonotype was recorded many times. The genes are TRBV5-5 and TRBJ2-1; TRBD2 agrees at 8 bases. V lost 2 bases, J lost 9 bases, and 7 bases stayed unmatched. CDR1 and CDR2 (germline): SGHKS, YYEKEE (reference sequence). CDR3 length: 14 amino acids. The CDR3 DNA is TGTGCCAGCAGCTTCGCCCCAACTAGCGGTGAGCAGTTCTTC. Encoded protein: CASSFAPTSGEQFF. The whole variable domain, filled in from reference TRBV5-5 and TRBJ2-1, reads DAGVTQSPTHLIKTRGQQVTLRCSPISGHKSVSWYQQVLGQGPQFIFQYYEKEERGRGNFPDRFSARQFPNYSSELNVNALLLGDSALYLCASSFAPTSGEQFFGPGTRLTVL.

This clonotype occurred a few times. This chain connects TRBV20-1 to TRBJ1-1; the D gene is possibly TRBD1 (6 bases). Germline CDR1 DFQATT, CDR2 SNEGSKA (reference sequence). Trimming removed 6 bases at V and 1 base at J, with 15 bases between. The CDR3 sequence is 14 residues long. The CDR3 spells CSARRGASNTEAFF. CDR3 sequence (DNA): TGCAGTGCCCGGCGGGGGGCGTCGAACACTGAAGCTTTCTTT.

This clonotype appeared many times. The chain carries TRBV7-8 and TRBJ1-1; a weak D match, TRBD1 (6 bases). Germline V gene sequence: CDR1 SGHVS, CDR2 FQNEAQ. V was pared by 2 bases and J by 5 bases, with 21 bases between. The CDR3 extends over 17 amino acids. The CDR3 reads CASSLSPVGGRKTEAFF. CDR3 sequence (DNA): TGTGCCAGCAGCTTATCCCCCGTCGGGGGGCGAAAAACTGAAGCTTTCTTT.

This clonotype has a count of ten or more. CDR3 nucleotide sequence: TGCGCCAGCAGCCAAGGACTAGCTTCCGGGGAGCTGTTTTTT. The encoded protein is CASSQGLASGELFF. The J gene is TRBJ2-2, the V gene TRBV4-3, with 7 bases fitting TRBD2. CDR1 is LGHNA, CDR2 YSLEER, per germline. The CDR3 covers 14 residues. V lost 1 base, J lost 6 bases, and 2 bases stayed unmatched.

The chain links TRBV11-2 to TRBJ1-6, with D tentatively TRBD1 (6 bases). The length of the CDR3 is 17 residues. Germline assignment: CDR1 SGHAT and CDR2 FQNNGV. Trimming cost V 7 bases and J 0 bases, with 16 bases left between them. The CDR3 DNA is TGTGCCAGCACCACCTTAAGGGGGAGCTCCTATAATTCACCCCTCCACTTT. Amino acids: CASTTLRGSSYNSPLHF.

This clonotype was counted many times. V gene TRBV18 combines with J gene TRBJ2-1; D is undetermined. The CDR3 totals 16 residues. Germline-derived CDR1 and CDR2 are KGHSH and LQKENI. V was shortened by 2 bases and J by 0 bases, with 11 bases between the two germline ends. This CDR3 is CASSPTGVSSYNEQFF. The CDR3 DNA is TGTGCCAGCTCACCAACCGGAGTTAGCTCCTACAATGAGCAGTTCTTC.

This clonotype was picked up many times. The V and J genes are TRBV11-2 and TRBJ2-1; D unclear. V dropped 0 bases and J dropped 4 bases, with 4 bases sitting between them. The CDR3 contains 13 residues. Germline V CDR1 and CDR2: SGHAT, FQNNGV. CDR3 in amino acids: CASSLDPYNEQFF. The CDR3 DNA reads as TGTGCCAGCAGCTTAGACCCGTACAATGAGCAGTTCTTC.

This clonotype was seen repeatedly, ten times or more. J is TRBJ2-1 and V is TRBV6-6, with TRBD2 matching 16 bases. Germline V gene sequence: CDR1 MNHNY, CDR2 SVGAGI (reference sequence). This CDR3 comprises 18 residues. The ends lost 6 bases at V and 6 bases at J; junction bases unmatched: 11. The CDR3 is CASSPSGLAGGETNEQFF. The CDR3 bases are TGTGCCAGCAGCCCATCGGGACTAGCGGGGGGGGAAACCAATGAGCAGTTCTTC.

This clonotype was detected once. The chain is built from TRBV12-3 or TRBV12-4 and TRBJ1-2; D is ambiguous. Trimming cost V 3 bases and J 2 bases, with 13 bases left between them. The CDR3 totals 15 residues. The CDR3 nucleotides are TGTGCCAGCAGTTTTTTAGGGTATGCAAACTATGGCTACACCTTC. Protein: CASSFLGYANYGYTF.

The CDR3 nucleotides read TGCAGTGCTAGAGATGGAAGGGGATCCAATGAGCAGTTCTTC. It translates to CSARDGRGSNEQFF. The rearrangement joins TRBV20-1 to TRBJ2-1; maybe TRBD1 (5 bases). V was trimmed by 0 bases and J by 6 bases, leaving 12 bases between them. CDR3 length equals 14 residues. Germline V gives CDR1 DFQATT, CDR2 SNEGSKA (reference sequence).

This clonotype was recorded at least ten times. The genes are TRBV27 and TRBJ2-1; no definite D call. Germline values: CDR1 MNHEY, CDR2 SMNVEV (reference sequence). The CDR3 loop spans 15 amino acids. V was shortened by 6 bases and J by 3 bases, with 15 bases between the two germline ends. CDR3 DNA: TGTGCCAGCAGCCCCTGGTCGGAGAGCTACAATGAGCAGTTCTTC. Protein product: CASSPWSESYNEQFF.

This clonotype was seen more than once but under ten times. This chain links TRBV6-2 or TRBV6-3 with TRBJ2-1; no clear D gene. The CDR3 sequence is 13 residues long. Between the trimmed V and J ends, which lost 2 bases and 5 bases, there was a span of 7 bases. Per the germline V gene, CDR1 is MNHEY and CDR2 is SVGEGT. CDR3 bases: TGTGCCAGCAGTTACAGGGCAGACAATGAGCAGTTCTTC. This gives the protein CASSYRADNEQFF.

This clonotype was seen at least ten times. The chain links TRBV5-1 to TRBJ1-6; D ambiguous. Germline V gene lookup returns CDR1 SGHRS and CDR2 YFSETQ. V was cut by 5 bases and J by 5 bases, with 11 bases left in between. This CDR3 region has 14 residues. CDR3 residues: CASRDGSDNSPLHF. The CDR3 region has the DNA TGCGCCAGCAGAGACGGATCGGATAATTCACCCCTCCACTTT.

The J gene is TRBJ1-3, the V gene TRBV7-9; 7 nucleotides line up with TRBD1. CDR1 is SEHNR, CDR2 FQNEAQ, per germline (reference sequence). With 0 bases clipped from V and 0 bases from J, the junction kept 8 bases outside the gene matches. CDR3 length: 18 residues. CDR3 residues: CASSLATGQSYSGNTIYF. CDR3 bases: TGTGCCAGCAGCTTAGCTACGGGACAGAGTTACTCTGGAAACACCATATATTTT.